This entry lists 17 T cell receptor beta chains sequenced from one sample in a study of Ad26.COV2.S vaccination and SARS-CoV-2 variants. Stated treatment: approximately 18 received Ad26.COV2.S at low or high dose, single or two shots; roughly five received placebo; per-sample allocation not given. On day 63 after the first injection, vaccine and placebo recipients gave samples. TCRdb's table, derived via immunoSEQ multiplex PCR, lists solely in-frame clones and lacks some. The table shows around 250,000 clones, with around 88% occurring only once. Sequenced material: peripheral blood, taken in a trial of Ad26.COV2.S vaccine versus placebo. The receptors come from a person between 18 and 60 years old who received the Ad26.COV2.S COVID-19 vaccine or a placebo.

This clone was picked up a small number of times. The chain carries TRBV23-1 and TRBJ2-7; tentatively, D is TRBD2 (6 bases). TRBV23-1 is sorted into the ORF group, with uncertain function. The CDR3 is 13 residues long. Trimming pared 10 bases from V and 2 bases from J, leaving 15 bases between. The CDR3 DNA reads as TGCGCCACCCGGAGGGATATGGCCTACGAGCAGTACGTC. This sequence encodes CATRRDMAYEQYV.

The chain has TRBV11-2 and TRBJ2-1; 11 bases match TRBD2. This CDR3 spans 17 amino acids. Germline CDR1 SGHAT, CDR2 FQNNGV. V dropped 4 bases and J dropped 7; count of bases not matched to a gene: 12. The CDR3 DNA reads as TGTGCCAGCAGCTCCGTAGCGGGGGGGCGATCAAGGAATGAGCAGTTCTTC. This encodes CASSSVAGGRSRNEQFF.

The chain recombines TRBV5-1 with TRBJ1-4, with 9 bases identical to TRBD1. Germline V gives CDR1 SGHRS, CDR2 YFSETQ. With 1 base clipped from V and 5 bases from J, the junction kept 3 bases outside the gene matches. The CDR3 is 15 residues long. The CDR3, as DNA: TGCGCCAGCAGCTTGCTTGGGACAGGGAATGAAAAACTGTTTTTT. This gives the protein CASSLLGTGNEKLFF.

This chain links TRBV6-6 with TRBJ1-1; TRBD1 might be the D (6 bases). CDR3 size: 12 residues. V lost 10 bases and J 6 bases, leaving 15 bases between the germline ends. The germline V gene encodes CDR1 MNHNY and CDR2 SVGAGI (reference sequence). The CDR3 DNA reads TGTGCCACCAAACAGGGTATCGCTGAAGCTTTCTTT. Residues: CATKQGIAEAFF.

This clone was seen a handful of times. The chain carries TRBV11-1 and TRBJ2-5; D may be TRBD2 (6 bases). V lost 5 bases, J lost 9 bases, and 19 bases lay in between. The CDR3 extends over 14 amino acids. Germline V lookup: CDR1 SGHAT, CDR2 FQDESV (reference sequence). In nucleotides, the CDR3 is TGTGCCAGCAGCCCCCGGGCGGGGCTTAAGGCCCAGTACTTC. Translation gives CASSPRAGLKAQYF.

The rearrangement uses TRBV2 and TRBJ2-3; the match to TRBD2 covers 14 bases. J gave up 0 bases and V 4 bases, and 3 bases lay outside the gene matches. The CDR3 has 17 residues. Germline CDR1 is SNHLY and CDR2 is FYNNEI. For the CDR3, the DNA is TGTGCCAGCAGTGGGACTAGCGGGGGGACTAGCACAGATACGCAGTATTTT. Translation: CASSGTSGGTSTDTQYF.

The chain recombines TRBV7-8 with TRBJ1-4; D gene ambiguous. The germline CDR1 and CDR2 sequences are SGHVS and FQNEAQ. Trimming pared 5 bases from V and 4 bases from J, leaving 5 bases between. The CDR3 contains 12 residues. In nucleotides, the CDR3 is TGTGCCAGCAGCCCCCTTAATGAAAAACTGTTTTTT. This codes for CASSPLNEKLFF. The full variable domain, its missing parts supplied by reference TRBV7-8 and TRBJ1-4, is GAGVSQSPRYKVAKRGQDVALRCDPISGHVSLFWYQQALGQGPEFLTYFQNEAQLDKSGLPSDRFFAERPEGSVSTLKIQRTQQEDSAVYLCASSPLNEKLFFGSGTQLSVL.

V is TRBV4-1 and J is TRBJ1-5; D unresolved. The CDR3 has 17 amino acids. Germline values: CDR1 MGHRA, CDR2 YSYEKL. V was cut by 1 base and J by 0 bases, with 13 bases left in between. CDR3 nucleotide sequence: TGCGCCAGCAGCCAAGGCCCAAAACAGAGTAGCAATCAGCCCCAGCATTTT. Protein: CASSQGPKQSSNQPQHF.

The V gene is TRBV3-1 (or the pseudogene TRBV3-2), the J gene TRBJ1-1; D may be TRBD1 (6 bases). This CDR3 spans 15 amino acids. Trimming left V 5 bases short and J 1 base short, with 14 bases between. Germline V lookup: CDR1 LGHDT, CDR2 YNNKEL (reference sequence). The CDR3 nucleotides are TGTGCCAGCAGCTTCAGGACAGCTAGGAACACTGAAGCTTTCTTT. Translating it yields CASSFRTARNTEAFF.

This clone has a handful of counts. J is TRBJ2-4 and V is TRBV15; D is unresolved. V lost 0 bases and J lost 3, with 21 bases in between. In germline, CDR1 is LNHNV, CDR2 YYDKDF (reference sequence). There are 19 residues in the CDR3. The CDR3 protein is CATSRDLGIGRSDKNIQYF. The CDR3 nucleotides read TGTGCCACCAGCAGAGATCTGGGCATCGGACGATCGGACAAAAACATTCAGTACTTC.

As to this clone: The sample has other DNA sequences that encode this CDR3 too. The genes are TRBV5-6 and TRBJ1-1; unclear D gene. The CDR3 covers 14 residues. V lost 0 bases to trimming and J lost 2 bases, with 8 bases between them. The germline V gene has CDR1 SGHDT and CDR2 YYEEEE. The CDR3 DNA reads as TGTGCCAGCAGCTTGGCCGGTCGAAACACTGAAGCTTTCTTT. Residues: CASSLAGRNTEAFF.

This clone was picked up many times. This sequence joins TRBV19 and TRBJ1-1, with D possibly matching TRBD1 (5 bases). V lost 7 bases, J lost 1 base, and 13 bases lay in between. This CDR3 region has 14 residues. Germline-derived CDR1 and CDR2 are LNHDA and SQIVND (reference sequence). Here the CDR3 reads CASTNRGKNTEAFF. In DNA form, the CDR3 reads TGTGCCAGTACTAATCGGGGGAAGAACACTGAAGCTTTCTTT.

V is TRBV7-2 and J is TRBJ1-1, with unresolved D. Trimming took 5 bases from V and 4 from J, leaving 11 bases between them. CDR3 length: 13 amino acids. Germline loops: CDR1 SGHTA, CDR2 FQGNSA. The CDR3: CASSPIGFTEAFF. CDR3 bases: TGTGCCAGCAGCCCGATTGGATTCACTGAAGCTTTCTTT. Full variable domain (outside the CDR3, taken from reference TRBV7-2 and TRBJ1-1): GAGVSQSPSNKVTEKGKDVELRCDPISGHTALYWYRQSLGQGLEFLIYFQGNSAPDKSGLPSDRFSAERTGGSVSTLTIQRTQQEDSAVYLCASSPIGFTEAFFGQGTRLTVV.

The chain joins TRBV7-9 to TRBJ1-6; TRBD1 agrees at 8 bases. This CDR3 has 17 residues. The V gene end was trimmed by 1 base and the J gene end by 4 bases; junction bases not matched to a gene: 6. Germline lookup yields CDR1 SEHNR and CDR2 FQNEAQ (reference sequence). The CDR3 DNA sequence: TGTGCCAGCAGCTTAGGGGCAGGGGGCTTTTATAATTCACCCCTCCACTTT. Amino acids: CASSLGAGGFYNSPLHF.

The chain uses TRBV11-2 and TRBJ2-2; D is perhaps TRBD2 (5 bases). Germline lookup yields CDR1 SGHAT and CDR2 FQNNGV. This CDR3 comprises 15 residues. V dropped 4 bases and J dropped 13 bases, with 22 bases sitting between them. The chain's CDR3 is CASSSPRGTRGGLFF. In DNA, the CDR3 is TGTGCCAGCAGCTCCCCCCGGGGTACCCGCGGAGGGCTGTTTTTT.

The gene calls are TRBV7-8 and TRBJ2-7, with D possibly matching TRBD1 (6 bases). The CDR3 runs 15 residues. Germline assignment: CDR1 SGHVS and CDR2 FQNEAQ. V gave up 3 bases and J gave up 1 base, with 13 bases separating them. The DNA of the CDR3 is TGTGCCAGCAGCTTTAGAACAGGGTTTTCCTACGAGCAGTACGTC. Translation: CASSFRTGFSYEQYV.

To note about this clone: A much larger clone differs from this one at a single base, so this may be a read error. The V gene is TRBV11-2, the J gene TRBJ1-2; 7 bases agree with TRBD1. V was pared by 4 bases and J by 2 bases, with 1 base of the junction left unmatched. The CDR3 totals 13 residues. CDR1 is SGHAT and CDR2 is FQNNGV in the germline V gene. Here the CDR3 reads CASSSTGNYGYTF. The CDR3 nucleotides read TGTGCCAGCAGCTCGACAGGGAACTATGGCTACACCTTC.